This paragraph covers one T cell receptor beta chain sequence. Here immunoSEQ multiplex PCR was the method, and the copy in TCRdb shows in-frame clones only, minus some. Of some 2.3 million clones in the sample, 85% to 95% were seen once. These data originate in a study of shared clonotypes between healthy human individuals. The CDR3 contains 13 residues. CDR1 MDHEN and CDR2 SYDVKM come from the germline V gene. The sequence was obtained from a man between 18 and 35 years old in good health. Some clones in this sample may be carry-over from other donors' samples. Sequenced sample: naive CD4+ T cells from PBMCs. Subset defined: CD45RA+ positively selected. The chain combines TRBV28 with TRBJ1-1; the match to TRBD1 covers 7 bases. In DNA form, the CDR3 reads TGTGCAGTACTTGACAGGGAGCGCACTGAAGCTTTCTTT. Translation gives CAVLDRERTEAFF.